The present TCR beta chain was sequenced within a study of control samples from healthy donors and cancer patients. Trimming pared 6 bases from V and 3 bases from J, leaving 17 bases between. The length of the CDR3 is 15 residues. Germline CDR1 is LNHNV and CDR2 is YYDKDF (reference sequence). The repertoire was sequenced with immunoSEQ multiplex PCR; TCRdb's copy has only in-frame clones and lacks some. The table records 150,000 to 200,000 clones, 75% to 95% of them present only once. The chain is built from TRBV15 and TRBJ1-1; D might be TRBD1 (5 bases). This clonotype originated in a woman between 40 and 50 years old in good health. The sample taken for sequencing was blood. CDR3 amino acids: CATSAGESPYTEAFF. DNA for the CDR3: TGTGCCACCAGTGCGGGGGAGAGCCCCTACACTGAAGCTTTCTTT.